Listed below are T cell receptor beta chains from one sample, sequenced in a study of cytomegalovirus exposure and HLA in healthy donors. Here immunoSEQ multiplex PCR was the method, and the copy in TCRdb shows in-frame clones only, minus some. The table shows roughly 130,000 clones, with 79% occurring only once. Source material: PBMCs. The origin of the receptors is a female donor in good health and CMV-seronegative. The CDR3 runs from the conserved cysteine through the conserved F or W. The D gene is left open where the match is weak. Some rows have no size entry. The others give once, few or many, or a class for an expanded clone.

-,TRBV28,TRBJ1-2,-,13,CASRQAGDYGYTF,TGTGCCAGCAGACAGGCAGGGGACTATGGCTACACCTTC
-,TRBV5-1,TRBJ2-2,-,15,CASSLNEGGTGELFF,TGCGCCAGCAGCTTGAACGAAGGCGGCACCGGGGAGCTGTTTTTT
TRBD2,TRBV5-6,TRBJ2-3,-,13,CASSLGTSATQYF,TGTGCCAGCAGCTTGGGGACTAGCGCTACGCAGTATTTT
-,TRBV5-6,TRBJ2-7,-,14,CASTLGAGAYEQYF,TGTGCCAGCACTCTAGGGGCAGGGGCCTACGAGCAGTACTTC
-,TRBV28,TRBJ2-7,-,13,CASSSGQSYEQYF,TGTGCCAGCAGTTCCGGACAGTCCTACGAGCAGTACTTC
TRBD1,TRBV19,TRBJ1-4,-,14,CASSVTGGFEKLFF,TGTGCCAGTAGTGTTACAGGGGGTTTTGAAAAACTGTTTTTT
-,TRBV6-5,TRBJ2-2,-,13,CASRTAARGELFF,TGTGCCAGCCGGACTGCGGCACGCGGGGAGCTGTTTTTT
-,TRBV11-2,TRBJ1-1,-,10,CARGQTEAFF,TGTGCCAGAGGACAAACTGAAGCTTTCTTT
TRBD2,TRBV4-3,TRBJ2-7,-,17,CASSQEGGTSANYEQYF,TGCGCCAGCAGCCAAGAGGGGGGGACTAGCGCGAACTACGAGCAGTACTTC
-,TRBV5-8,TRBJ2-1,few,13,CASPQRGNNEQFF,TGTGCCAGTCCGCAAAGGGGGAACAATGAGCAGTTCTTC
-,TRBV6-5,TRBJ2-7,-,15,CASTPPVAGPGEQYF,TGTGCCAGCACCCCGCCGGTGGCAGGGCCGGGCGAGCAGTACTTC
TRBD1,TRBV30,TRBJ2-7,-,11,CAIQGAYEQYF,TGTGCCATACAGGGGGCTTATGAGCAGTACTTC
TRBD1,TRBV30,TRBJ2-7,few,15,CAWSRGTGDLYEQYF,TGTGCCTGGAGTCGAGGGACAGGGGATCTTTACGAGCAGTACTTC
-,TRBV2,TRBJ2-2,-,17,CASSKELTGTGAGELFF,TGTGCCAGCAGTAAAGAACTGACAGGAACCGGCGCCGGGGAGCTGTTTTTT
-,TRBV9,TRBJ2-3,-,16,CASSPRGSSEPDTQYF,TGTGCCAGCAGCCCTCGGGGGAGCTCTGAGCCAGATACGCAGTATTTT
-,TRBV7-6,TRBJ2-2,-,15,CASRFRGRGTGELFF,TGTGCCAGCAGATTCAGGGGACGGGGCACCGGGGAGCTGTTTTTT
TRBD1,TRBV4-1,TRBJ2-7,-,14,CASSQGTGPYEQYF,TGCGCCAGCAGCCAAGGGACAGGTCCCTACGAGCAGTACTTC
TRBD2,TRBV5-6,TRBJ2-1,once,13,CASSRGGDNEQFF,TGTGCCAGCAGTCGGGGGGGGGACAATGAGCAGTTCTTC
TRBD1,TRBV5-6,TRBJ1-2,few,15,CASSPPGTGKGGYTF,TGTGCCAGCAGCCCCCCCGGGACAGGGAAGGGAGGCTACACCTTC
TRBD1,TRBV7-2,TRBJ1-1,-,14,CASSRGGMNTEAFF,TGTGCCAGCAGCCGAGGGGGCATGAACACTGAAGCTTTCTTT
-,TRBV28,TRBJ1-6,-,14,CASSRRGGISPLHF,TGTGCCAGCAGTCGTAGGGGGGGAATTTCACCCCTCCACTTT
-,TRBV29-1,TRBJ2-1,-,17,CSVEDIDGGNSKYEQFF,TGCAGCGTTGAAGACATAGATGGCGGGAATTCTAAGTATGAGCAGTTCTTC
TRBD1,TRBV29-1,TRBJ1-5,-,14,CSVQQGAPGQPQHF,TGCAGCGTGCAACAGGGGGCACCGGGACAGCCCCAGCATTTT
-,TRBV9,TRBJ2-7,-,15,CASSVDNSEVYEQYF,TGTGCCAGCAGCGTAGATAATAGCGAGGTCTACGAGCAGTACTTC
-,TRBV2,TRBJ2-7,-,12,CASSRGSDEQYF,TGTGCCAGCTCCCGGGGTTCGGACGAGCAGTACTTC
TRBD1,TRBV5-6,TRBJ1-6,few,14,CASSPGTVNSPLHF,TGTGCCAGCAGCCCCGGGACAGTAAATTCACCCCTCCACTTT
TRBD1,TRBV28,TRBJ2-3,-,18,CASSPHRLGTAATDTQYF,TGTGCCAGCAGTCCCCACCGATTAGGGACAGCAGCCACAGATACGCAGTATTTT
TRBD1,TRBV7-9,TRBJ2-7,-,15,CASSTRGTGSYEQYF,TGTGCCAGCAGCACCCGCGGGACAGGGAGTTACGAGCAGTACTTC
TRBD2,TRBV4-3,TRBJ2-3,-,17,CASSPRLADERGDTQYF,TGCGCCAGCAGCCCTCGACTAGCGGACGAGCGCGGAGATACGCAGTATTTT
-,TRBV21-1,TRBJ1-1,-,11,CASSNGQTTFF,TGTGCCAGCAGCAACGGACAGACAACTTTCTTT
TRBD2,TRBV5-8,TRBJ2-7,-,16,CASSPRLKREAYEQYF,TGTGCCAGCAGCCCACGACTAAAGCGGGAAGCTTACGAGCAGTACTTC
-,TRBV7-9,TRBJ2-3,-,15,CASSFFIRGTDTQYF,TGTGCCAGCAGCTTCTTTATCCGGGGCACAGATACGCAGTATTTT
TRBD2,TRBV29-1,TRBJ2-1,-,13,CSVRAGSYNEQFF,TGCAGCGTCCGAGCGGGATCCTACAATGAGCAGTTCTTC
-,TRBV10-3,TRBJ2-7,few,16,CAISETQGRSSYEQYF,TGTGCCATCAGTGAGACCCAGGGCAGGAGCTCCTACGAGCAGTACTTC
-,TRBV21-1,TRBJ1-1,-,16,CASIPNKGPRDTEAFF,TGTGCCAGCATCCCCAACAAGGGGCCTCGGGACACTGAAGCTTTCTTT
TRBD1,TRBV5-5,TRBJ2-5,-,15,CASSLRQGFQETQYF,TGTGCCAGCAGCTTGCGACAGGGGTTCCAAGAGACCCAGTACTTC
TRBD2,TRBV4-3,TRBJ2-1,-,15,CASSLTSGGYNEQFF,TGCGCCAGCAGCCTTACTAGCGGGGGGTACAATGAGCAGTTCTTC
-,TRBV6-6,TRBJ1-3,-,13,CASTRETGNTIYF,TGTGCCAGCACGAGGGAAACTGGAAACACCATATATTTT
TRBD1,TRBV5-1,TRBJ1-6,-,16,CASSPNNGQGRSPLHF,TGCGCCAGCAGCCCTAACAACGGACAGGGCCGGTCACCCCTCCACTTT
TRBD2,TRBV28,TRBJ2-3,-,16,CASSPPGTRGRDTQYF,TGTGCCAGCAGCCCACCCGGGACTAGGGGTCGGGATACGCAGTATTTT
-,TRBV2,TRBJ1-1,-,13,CASKSLPRTEAFF,TGTGCCAGCAAATCCCTACCTAGGACTGAAGCTTTCTTT
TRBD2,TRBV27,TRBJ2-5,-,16,CASSPLAGVIQETQYF,TGTGCCAGCAGTCCACTGGCGGGGGTGATCCAAGAGACCCAGTACTTC
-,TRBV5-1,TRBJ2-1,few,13,CASSLEPLNEQFF,TGCGCCAGCAGCTTGGAGCCCTTAAATGAGCAGTTCTTC
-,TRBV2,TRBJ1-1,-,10,CATRGVQAFF,TGTGCCACCAGAGGGGTACAGGCTTTCTTT
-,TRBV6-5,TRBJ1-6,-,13,CASSYSTDSPLHF,TGTGCCAGCAGTTACTCGACGGACAGTCCCCTCCACTTT
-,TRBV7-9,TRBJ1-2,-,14,CASHHMQGNYGYTF,TGTGCCAGCCATCACATGCAGGGCAACTATGGCTACACCTTC
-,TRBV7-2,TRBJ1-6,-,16,CASSRRGGTYNSPLHF,TGTGCCAGCAGCCGCCGGGGGGGAACCTATAATTCACCCCTCCACTTT
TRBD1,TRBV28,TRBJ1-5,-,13,CASSTGGRQPQHF,TGTGCCAGCAGTACAGGGGGCCGGCAGCCCCAGCATTTT
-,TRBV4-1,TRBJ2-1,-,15,CASSQNPDFYNEQFF,TGCGCCAGCAGCCAAAACCCGGACTTCTACAATGAGCAGTTCTTC
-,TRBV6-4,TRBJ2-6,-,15,CASSEGSSGANVLTF,TGTGCCAGCAGTGAGGGGAGCTCTGGGGCCAACGTCCTGACTTTC
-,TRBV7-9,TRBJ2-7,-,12,CASSQFLGLQYF,TGTGCCAGCAGCCAATTCCTAGGTTTGCAGTACTTC
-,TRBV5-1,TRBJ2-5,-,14,CASSSYSGEETQYF,TGCGCCAGCAGCTCATACTCAGGGGAAGAGACCCAGTACTTC
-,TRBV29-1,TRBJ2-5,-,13,CSVDLSGYETQYF,TGCAGCGTTGATCTTTCAGGGTACGAGACCCAGTACTTC
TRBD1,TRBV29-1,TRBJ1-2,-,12,CSVGGQGYGYTF,TGCAGCGTTGGCGGACAGGGGTATGGCTACACCTTC
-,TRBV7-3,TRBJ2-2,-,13,CASSLLVGGELFF,TGTGCCAGCAGCTTATTAGTCGGCGGGGAGCTGTTTTTT